Following are 3 T cell receptor beta chains from one sample sequenced in a study of T-cell memory formation after mild COVID-19. One entry per CDR3 protein results from TCRdb running MiXCR on the 5' RACE reads. Among about 290,000 distinct CDR3 sequences listed, around 17% were seen once. Sequences were obtained from PBMCs or a T cell subset sorted from them (not recorded which). Every receptor here comes from a young man who had mild COVID-19 (a few samples of this study predate the infection). Cell type and time point are not known.

The table lists this clonotype with a few counts. The chain joins TRBV27 to TRBJ2-3, with TRBD2 matching over 9 bases. Germline V gene lookup returns CDR1 MNHEY and CDR2 SMNVEV (reference sequence). V dropped 5 bases and J dropped 6; count of bases not matched to a gene: 12. The CDR3 is 16 amino acids. Here the CDR3 DNA reads TGTGCCAGCAGTCCGTGGACTAGCGTTAGCCAGGATACGCAGTATTTT. Its protein product is CASSPWTSVSQDTQYF.

The chain combines TRBV7-3 with TRBJ1-2, with D uncertain. From germline, CDR1 is SGHTA and CDR2 FQGTGA. The CDR3 consists of 13 residues. Trimming stripped 7 bases from V and 0 bases from J, with 9 bases between. This chain's CDR3 is CASTHVANYGYTF. The CDR3 coding sequence is TGTGCCAGCACCCATGTAGCTAACTATGGCTACACCTTC. Full variable domain (remainder filled in from reference TRBV7-3 and TRBJ1-2): GAGVSQTPSNKVTEKGKYVELRCDPISGHTALYWYRQSLGQGPEFLIYFQGTGAADDSGLPNDRFFAVRPEGSVSTLKIQRTERGDSAVYLCASTHVANYGYTFGSGTRLTVV.

The V gene is TRBV12-3 or TRBV12-4, the J gene TRBJ1-2, with 7 bases matching TRBD1. There are 18 residues in the CDR3. The junction had 21 bases not matched to a gene; V was cut back by 8 bases and J by 3 bases. CDR3 protein: CASGRDWPVRGKDYGYTF. CDR3 coding DNA: TGTGCCAGCGGTCGGGATTGGCCAGTCAGGGGGAAGGACTATGGCTACACCTTC.